The 27 T cell receptor beta chains below all came from one sample that was sequenced in a study of T cells in Graves' hyperthyroidism and ophthalmopathy. What was amplified from RNA transcripts were TCR beta CDR3 regions. HTBI primers were used for first-round RT-PCR of the TCR CDR3. MiXCR, applied by TCRdb to the multiplex PCR reads, yields one record per CDR3 protein. Here the sample spans approximately 490,000 distinct CDR3 sequences, roughly 23% being singletons. Material for sequencing was blood. These receptors were taken from a woman in her seventies with Graves' ophthalmopathy.

The gene calls are TRBV29-1 and TRBJ2-4, with 8 bases fitting TRBD1. Germline lookup yields CDR1 SQVTM and CDR2 ANQGSEA. Trimming cost V 7 bases and J 6 bases; bases outside gene matches: 11. This CDR3 region has 14 residues. Here the CDR3 DNA reads TGCAGCGCCGGACAGGGAGTAACTACAAACATTCAGTACTTC. Amino acids: CSAGQGVTTNIQYF.

This clonotype was picked up many times. The V gene is TRBV12-3 or TRBV12-4, the J gene TRBJ2-2; no clear D gene. The V and J ends lost 6 bases and 0 bases respectively, with 11 bases between them. CDR3 length equals 15 residues. The CDR3: CASSLEAPNTGELFF. The CDR3 coding sequence is TGTGCCAGCAGCCTAGAAGCCCCGAACACCGGGGAGCTGTTTTTT.

This clonotype was seen only a few times. The rearrangement links TRBV6-1 to TRBJ1-4; 7 bases match TRBD1. The J segment lost 7 bases and the V segment lost 7 bases, leaving 6 bases of the junction unmatched. CDR1 is MNHNS and CDR2 is SASEGT in the germline V gene. The CDR3 has 13 residues. CDR3: CASMRGRGEKLFF. The CDR3 DNA reads as TGTGCCAGCATGAGGGGGCGCGGTGAAAAACTGTTTTTT.

This clonotype was detected only once. This may be a read error: a much more frequent sequence differs by one nucleotide. V gene TRBV20-1 combines with J gene TRBJ2-1; TRBD2 matches 11 bases. CDR1 is DFQATT and CDR2 is SNEGSKA in the germline V gene (reference sequence). The CDR3 contains 14 residues. CDR3 region: CSATGLAGSNGQFF. The CDR3 DNA sequence: TGCAGTGCTACTGGACTAGCGGGTAGTAATGGGCAGTTCTTC.

The chain combines TRBV24-1 with TRBJ2-1; tentative D call: TRBD2 (6 bases). Germline V gene data show CDR1 as KGHDR and CDR2 as SFDVKD. The CDR3 runs 15 residues. Trimming stripped 4 bases from V and 7 bases from J, with 16 bases between. DNA for the CDR3: TGTGCCACCAGTGAACTGGGGGGTGGCCTAAATGAGCAGTTCTTC. Encoded protein: CATSELGGGLNEQFF.

This clonotype occurred many times. One end of the junction is discordant with germline, which a read error may explain. The rearrangement joins TRBV7-7 to TRBJ2-5; TRBD1 aligns across 11 bases. The CDR3 covers 15 residues. Germline-derived CDR1 and CDR2 are SSHAT and FNYEAQ (reference sequence). The CDR3 sequence is CASSLGTGGQETQYF. The CDR3 coding sequence is TGTGCTAGCAGCTTAGGGACAGGGGGCCAAGAGACCCAGTACTTC.

The CDR3 region is CASSLMTGGNTEAFF. CDR3 nucleotide sequence: TGTGCCAGCAGCTTAATGACAGGGGGGAACACTGAAGCTTTCTTT. This chain uses TRBV7-3 with TRBJ1-1, with 9 bases identical to TRBD1. The CDR3 extends over 15 amino acids. V lost 1 base, J lost 1 base, and 1 base stayed unmatched. CDR1 and CDR2 (germline): SGHTA, FQGTGA.

This clonotype was recorded at least ten times. The chain uses TRBV12-3 or TRBV12-4 and TRBJ1-2; TRBD1 is a possible D gene (5 bases). This CDR3 spans 13 amino acids. V lost 2 bases to trimming and J lost 2 bases, with 6 bases between them. CDR3 nucleotide sequence: TGTGCCAGCAGTTTATGGGACAACTATGGCTACACCTTC. It translates to CASSLWDNYGYTF.

The rearrangement uses TRBV20-1 and TRBJ1-1; no clear D gene. Trimming shortened V by 1 base and J by 0 bases, and 12 bases separated the two germline ends. The CDR3 runs to 15 residues. Germline V gene data show CDR1 as DFQATT and CDR2 as SNEGSKA (reference sequence). The CDR3 here is CSARVIEAMNTEAFF. The CDR3 bases are TGCAGTGCTAGAGTAATCGAGGCGATGAACACTGAAGCTTTCTTT.

The chain combines TRBV19 with TRBJ1-5; unclear D gene. This CDR3 has 14 residues. CDR1 and CDR2 (germline): LNHDA, SQIVND (reference sequence). V shed 3 bases and J shed 3 bases, with 9 bases lying between them. The CDR3 DNA is TGTGCCAGTAGTATCCCCCGATTCAATCAGCCCCAGCATTTT. It yields the protein CASSIPRFNQPQHF.

This clonotype turned up a few times. The chain has TRBV7-9 and TRBJ1-5; no firm D call. With 3 bases removed from V and 2 bases from J, the gap between germline ends came to 23 bases. CDR3 length: 19 residues. Looked up from germline, CDR1 is SEHNR and CDR2 is FQNEAQ (reference sequence). CDR3 protein: CASSFFEGFFSKGNQPQHF. The CDR3 nucleotides are TGTGCCAGCAGCTTTTTTGAGGGTTTTTTTTCAAAAGGCAATCAGCCCCAGCATTTT.

This clonotype was counted at least ten times. This sequence joins TRBV7-2 and TRBJ2-5; TRBD1 might be the D (5 bases). This CDR3 is 14 amino acids long. The germline V gene encodes CDR1 SGHTA and CDR2 FQGNSA. Trimming stripped 4 bases from V and 1 base from J, with 10 bases between. Here the CDR3 DNA reads TGTGCCAGCAGCTCAGGTCAGGGCCAAGAGACCCAGTACTTC. It specifies CASSSGQGQETQYF.

The rearrangement uses TRBV20-1 and TRBJ2-3; 11 nucleotides agree with TRBD2. The length of the CDR3 is 18 residues. The V segment lost 1 base and the J segment 3 bases; nucleotides outside the gene matches: 12. Germline CDR1 reads DFQATT; CDR2 reads SNEGSKA (reference sequence). CDR3 region: CSARVTSGSGGVTDTQYF. For the CDR3, the DNA is TGCAGTGCTAGAGTCACTAGCGGGAGTGGGGGGGTAACAGATACGCAGTATTTT.

This clonotype showed up just a few times. The chain joins TRBV2 to TRBJ2-5, with 9 positions matching TRBD2. Unmatched junction bases numbered 11, after V lost 4 bases and J lost 5 bases. The CDR3 is 16 residues long. Germline CDR1 and CDR2: SNHLY and FYNNEI. CDR3 sequence: CASSGWGREGRETQYF. The CDR3 DNA reads as TGTGCCAGCAGTGGCTGGGGGCGGGAGGGAAGGGAGACCCAGTACTTC.

In DNA form, the CDR3 reads TGTGCCAGCAGTGTTTCACAGGGAATTAATGAAAAACTGTTTTTT. It is translated as CASSVSQGINEKLFF. The genes are TRBV28 and TRBJ1-4; perhaps TRBD1 as D (6 bases). In germline, CDR1 is MDHEN, CDR2 SYDVKM. The CDR3 is 15 amino acids. V lost 5 bases, J lost 4 bases, and 14 bases lay in between.

This clonotype occurred many times. The V gene is TRBV27, the J gene TRBJ2-3; the D is unclear. The CDR3 is 14 amino acids. Germline V CDR1 and CDR2: MNHEY, SMNVEV (reference sequence). Trimming stripped 6 bases from V and 4 bases from J, with 14 bases between. The CDR3 loop reads CASSNDRFPDTQYF. CDR3 in DNA: TGTGCCAGCAGCAATGATCGATTCCCAGATACGCAGTATTTT.

The CDR3 is CASSPSKVDSYEQYF. The CDR3, as DNA: TGTGCCAGCTCACCAAGTAAGGTCGATTCCTACGAGCAGTACTTC. This chain links TRBV18 with TRBJ2-7; D uncertain. The CDR3 is made up of 15 amino acids. Germline CDR1 and CDR2: KGHSH and LQKENI. Trimming removed 2 bases at V and 1 base at J, with 12 bases between.

The sample holds many counts of this clonotype. The chain couples TRBV27 to TRBJ2-3; D is possibly TRBD2 (6 bases). This CDR3 region has 14 residues. V lost 4 bases and J 4 bases, leaving 12 bases between the germline ends. Germline V gene lookup returns CDR1 MNHEY and CDR2 SMNVEV (reference sequence). CDR3 bases: TGTGCCAGCAGTTCTACCGGGGGTTCAGATACGCAGTATTTT. The encoded protein is CASSSTGGSDTQYF.

This chain links TRBV9 with TRBJ1-1, with D unresolved. This CDR3 is 12 amino acids long. From germline, CDR1 is SGDLS and CDR2 YYNGEE. V was clipped by 3 bases and J by 9 bases, with 12 bases between them. The CDR3 reads CASSADRTQAFF. The CDR3 region has the DNA TGTGCCAGCAGCGCTGACCGGACTCAAGCTTTCTTT. The full variable domain, completed using reference TRBV9 and TRBJ1-1, is DSGVTQTPKHLITATGQRVTLRCSPRSGDLSVYWYQQSLDQGLQFLIQYYNGEERAKGNILERFSAQQFPDLHSELNLSSLELGDSALYFCASSADRTQAFFGQGTRLTVV.

The chain is built from TRBV6-2 or TRBV6-3 and TRBJ2-4, with 7 bases matching TRBD2. Germline CDR1 is MNHEY and CDR2 is SVGEGT. The CDR3 covers 15 residues. The V and J ends lost 10 bases and 4 bases, in that order; junction bases with no gene match: 13. The DNA for the CDR3 is TGTGCCACACGGGGGGTCGGGCGGAAAAAAAACATTCAGTACTTC. Its protein product is CATRGVGRKKNIQYF.

This clonotype is classed as medium-sized. The J gene is TRBJ2-1, the V gene TRBV20-1; D unresolved. This CDR3 has 12 amino acids. Trimming shortened V by 0 bases and J by 4 bases, and 4 bases separated the two germline ends. In germline, CDR1 is DFQATT, CDR2 SNEGSKA (reference sequence). CDR3: CSARDWYNEQFF. The CDR3 region has the DNA TGCAGTGCTAGAGACTGGTACAATGAGCAGTTCTTC.

The CDR3 region is CSARDLAGYNEQFF. CDR3 DNA sequence: TGCAGTGCTAGAGATCTAGCGGGATACAATGAGCAGTTCTTC. The rearrangement links TRBV20-1 to TRBJ2-1, with 9 bases matching TRBD2. The CDR3 runs 14 residues. CDR1 and CDR2 (germline): DFQATT, SNEGSKA (reference sequence). V dropped 0 bases and J dropped 4; count of bases not matched to a gene: 1.

Remarks on this clonotype: This may arise from a read error, as a much more abundant clone is one base away. V gene TRBV7-2 combines with J gene TRBJ2-7, with 7 bases fitting TRBD2. The germline CDR1 and CDR2 sequences are SGHTA and FQGNSA. The CDR3 is made up of 15 amino acids. CDR3 coding DNA: TGTGCCAGCTCAACCCCGCGGGGGAACTCCTACGAGCAGTGCTTC. The encoded protein is CASSTPRGNSYEQCF.

This clonotype was detected only a few times. The genes are TRBV3-1 and TRBJ2-1; TRBD2 aligns across 7 bases. V shed 0 bases, J shed 0 bases, and the junction held 2 bases outside the gene matches. This CDR3 is built from 16 residues. Germline V lookup: CDR1 LGHDT, CDR2 YNNKEL (reference sequence). Written as DNA, the CDR3 is TGTGCCAGCAGCCAAGATCTAGCGGTCTCCTACAATGAGCAGTTCTTC. It codes for CASSQDLAVSYNEQFF.

The chain is built from TRBV6-1 and TRBJ1-6, with a tentative D call TRBD1 (6 bases). Per the germline V gene, CDR1 is MNHNS and CDR2 is SASEGT. This CDR3 has 16 residues. Trimming removed 3 bases from V and 7 bases from J, with 16 bases in between. CDR3 sequence (DNA): TGTGCCAGCAGTGACTCAGGGGATCCAGGAAATTCACCCCTCCACTTT. As protein: CASSDSGDPGNSPLHF.

With regard to this clonotype: A read error may be the cause here, since a much bigger clone is one base away. The chain uses TRBV7-8 and TRBJ1-5, with 7 bases lining up with TRBD1. The CDR3 is 16 residues long. The germline V gene encodes CDR1 SGHVS and CDR2 FQNEAQ. J was trimmed by 2 bases and V by 4 bases; bases with no gene match: 8. The CDR3 DNA reads TGTGCCAGCAGCTCAGAGGGACAGCTTGGCAATCAGCCCCAGCATTTT. This codes for CASSSEGQLGNQPQHF. Looking up the rest from reference TRBV7-8 and TRBJ1-5 gives the full variable domain: GAGVSQSPRYKVAKRGQDVALRCDPISGHVSLFWYQQALGQGPEFLTYFQNEAQLDKSGLPSDRFFAERPEGSVSTLKIQRTQQEDSAVYLCASSSEGQLGNQPQHFGDGTRLSIL.

This chain links TRBV20-1 with TRBJ2-3; tentative D call: TRBD2 (5 bases). The CDR3 contains 13 residues. Germline CDR1 DFQATT, CDR2 SNEGSKA (reference sequence). With 7 bases removed from V and 3 bases from J, the gap between germline ends came to 14 bases. The CDR3 DNA sequence: TGCAGTGGATACCGGGAAGTAACAGATACGCAGTATTTT. Protein: CSGYREVTDTQYF.